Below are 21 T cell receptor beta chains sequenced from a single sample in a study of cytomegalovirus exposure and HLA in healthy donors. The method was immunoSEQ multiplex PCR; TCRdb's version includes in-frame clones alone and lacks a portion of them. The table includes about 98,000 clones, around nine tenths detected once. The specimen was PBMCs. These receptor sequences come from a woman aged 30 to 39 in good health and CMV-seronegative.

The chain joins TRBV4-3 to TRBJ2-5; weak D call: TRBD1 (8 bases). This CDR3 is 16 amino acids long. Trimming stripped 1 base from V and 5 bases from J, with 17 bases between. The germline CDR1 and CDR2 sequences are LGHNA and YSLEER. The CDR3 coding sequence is TGCGCCAGCAGCCAAGGCCTACAGGGGGGGTCGGAGACCCAGTACTTC. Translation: CASSQGLQGGSETQYF.

The DNA for the CDR3 is TGCGCCAGCAGCCAAGATCAGACTCTGGGGACAAATCAGCCCCAGCATTTT. This translates into CASSQDQTLGTNQPQHF. The chain has TRBV4-1 and TRBJ1-5; a possible D gene is TRBD1 (6 bases). CDR1 and CDR2 from the germline V gene are MGHRA and YSYEKL. Trimming cost V 0 bases and J 4 bases, with 16 bases left between them. The CDR3 has 17 amino acids.

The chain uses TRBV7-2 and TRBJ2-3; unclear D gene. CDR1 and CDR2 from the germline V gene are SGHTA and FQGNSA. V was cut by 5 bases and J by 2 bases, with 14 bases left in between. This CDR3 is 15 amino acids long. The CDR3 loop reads CASSPPGLFTDTQYF. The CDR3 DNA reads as TGTGCCAGCAGCCCCCCAGGCCTTTTCACAGATACGCAGTATTTT.

CDR3 in amino acids: CASSLSWTGNDEQYF. As DNA, the CDR3 is TGTGCCAGCAGTTTATCGTGGACAGGGAACGACGAGCAGTACTTC. The chain has TRBV27 and TRBJ2-7; 8 bases match TRBD1. In germline, CDR1 is MNHEY, CDR2 SMNVEV (reference sequence). This CDR3 is 15 amino acids long. The V and J ends lost 0 bases and 5 bases, in that order; junction bases with no gene match: 6.

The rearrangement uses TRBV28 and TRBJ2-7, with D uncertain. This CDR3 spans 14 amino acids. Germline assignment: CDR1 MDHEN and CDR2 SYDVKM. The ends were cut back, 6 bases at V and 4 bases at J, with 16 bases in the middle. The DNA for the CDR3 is TGTGCCAGCAGCCACCCCTTAAACAGATACGAGCAGTACTTC. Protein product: CASSHPLNRYEQYF.

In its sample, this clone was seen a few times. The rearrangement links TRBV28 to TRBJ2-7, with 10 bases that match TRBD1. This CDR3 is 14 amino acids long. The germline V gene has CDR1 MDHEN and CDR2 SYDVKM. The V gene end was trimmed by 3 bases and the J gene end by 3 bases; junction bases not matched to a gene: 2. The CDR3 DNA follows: TGTGCCAGCAGTTTCCGGGACAGGGGCTACGAGCAGTACTTC. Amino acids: CASSFRDRGYEQYF.

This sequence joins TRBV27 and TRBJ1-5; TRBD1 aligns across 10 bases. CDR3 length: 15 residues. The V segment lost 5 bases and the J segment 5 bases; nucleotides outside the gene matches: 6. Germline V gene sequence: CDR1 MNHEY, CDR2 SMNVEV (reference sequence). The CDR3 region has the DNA TGTGCCAGCAGTCCGGGACAGGGGTTCTATCAGCCCCAGCATTTT. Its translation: CASSPGQGFYQPQHF.

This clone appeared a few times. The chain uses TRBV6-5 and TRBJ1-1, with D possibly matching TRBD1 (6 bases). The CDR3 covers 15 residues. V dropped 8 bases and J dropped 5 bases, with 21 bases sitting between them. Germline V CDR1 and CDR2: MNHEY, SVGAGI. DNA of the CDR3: TGTGCCAGCCTAGGGGGAACCGTGGACGGGACTGAAGCTTTCTTT. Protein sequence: CASLGGTVDGTEAFF.

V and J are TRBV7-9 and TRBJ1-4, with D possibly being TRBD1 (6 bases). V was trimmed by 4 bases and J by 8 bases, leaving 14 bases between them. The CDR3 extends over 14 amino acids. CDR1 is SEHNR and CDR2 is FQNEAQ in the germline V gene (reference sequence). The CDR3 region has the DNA TGTGCCAGCAGCTCATCAGGGGTGGAAGAAAAACTGTTTTTT. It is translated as CASSSSGVEEKLFF.

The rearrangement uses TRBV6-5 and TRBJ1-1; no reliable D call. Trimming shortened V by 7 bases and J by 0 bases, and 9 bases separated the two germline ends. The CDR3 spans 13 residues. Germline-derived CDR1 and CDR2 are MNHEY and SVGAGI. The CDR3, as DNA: TGTGCCAGCAAACGGTCCATGAACACTGAAGCTTTCTTT. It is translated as CASKRSMNTEAFF.

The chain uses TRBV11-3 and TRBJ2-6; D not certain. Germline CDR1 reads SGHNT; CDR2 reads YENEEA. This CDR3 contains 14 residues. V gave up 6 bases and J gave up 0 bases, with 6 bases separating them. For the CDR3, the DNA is TGTGCCAGCAGGCAGGACTCTGGGGCCAACGTCCTGACTTTC. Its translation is CASRQDSGANVLTF.

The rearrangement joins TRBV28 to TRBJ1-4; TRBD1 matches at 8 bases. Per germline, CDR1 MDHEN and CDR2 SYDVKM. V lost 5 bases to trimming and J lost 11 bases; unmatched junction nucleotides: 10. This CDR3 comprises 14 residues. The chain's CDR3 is CASSLTAHRGKLFF. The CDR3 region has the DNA TGTGCCAGCAGTCTGACGGCTCACAGGGGGAAACTGTTTTTT.

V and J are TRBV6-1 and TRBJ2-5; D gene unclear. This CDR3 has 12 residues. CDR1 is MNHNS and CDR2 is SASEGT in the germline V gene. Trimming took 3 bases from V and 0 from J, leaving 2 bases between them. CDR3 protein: CASSDNQETQYF. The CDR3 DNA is TGTGCCAGCAGTGACAACCAAGAGACCCAGTACTTC.

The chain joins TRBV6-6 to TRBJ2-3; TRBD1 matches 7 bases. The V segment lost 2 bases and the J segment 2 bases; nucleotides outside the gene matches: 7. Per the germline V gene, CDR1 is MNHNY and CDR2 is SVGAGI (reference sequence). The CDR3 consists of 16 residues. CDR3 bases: TGTGCCAGCAGTTACGGGGACAGCTTTTTCACAGATACGCAGTATTTT. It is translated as CASSYGDSFFTDTQYF.

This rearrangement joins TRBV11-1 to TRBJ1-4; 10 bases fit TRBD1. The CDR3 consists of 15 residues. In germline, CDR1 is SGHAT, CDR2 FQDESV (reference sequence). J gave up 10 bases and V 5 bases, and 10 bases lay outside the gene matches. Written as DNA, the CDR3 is TGTGCCAGCAGCGAACCGGGACAGGGGTATCGAAAACTGTTTTTT. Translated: CASSEPGQGYRKLFF.

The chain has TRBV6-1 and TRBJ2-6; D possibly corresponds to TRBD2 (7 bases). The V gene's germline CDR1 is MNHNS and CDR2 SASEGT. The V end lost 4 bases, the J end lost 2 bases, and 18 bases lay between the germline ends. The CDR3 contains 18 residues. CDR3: CASSARGGTGTGANVLTF. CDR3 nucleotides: TGTGCCAGCAGTGCTCGCGGGGGAACAGGGACTGGGGCCAACGTCCTGACTTTC.

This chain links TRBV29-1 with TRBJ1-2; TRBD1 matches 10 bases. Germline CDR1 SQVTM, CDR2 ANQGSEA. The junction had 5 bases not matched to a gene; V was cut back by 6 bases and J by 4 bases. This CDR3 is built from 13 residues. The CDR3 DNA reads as TGCAGCGTGACAGGGGGCGAGAGCTATGGCTACACCTTC. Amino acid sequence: CSVTGGESYGYTF.

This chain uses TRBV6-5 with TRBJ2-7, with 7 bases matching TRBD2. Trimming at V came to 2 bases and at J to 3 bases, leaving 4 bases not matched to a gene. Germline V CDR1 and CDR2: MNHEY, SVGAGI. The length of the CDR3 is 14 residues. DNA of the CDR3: TGTGCCAGCAGTTACCGGGGGAGGGTCTACGAGCAGTACTTC. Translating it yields CASSYRGRVYEQYF.

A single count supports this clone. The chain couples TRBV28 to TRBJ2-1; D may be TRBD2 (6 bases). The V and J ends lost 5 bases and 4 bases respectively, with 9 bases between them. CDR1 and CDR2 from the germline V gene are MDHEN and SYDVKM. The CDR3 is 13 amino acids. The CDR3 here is CASSTGLYNEQFF. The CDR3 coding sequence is TGTGCCAGCAGTACCGGACTATACAATGAGCAGTTCTTC. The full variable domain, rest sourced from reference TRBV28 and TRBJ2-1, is DVKVTQSSRYLVKRTGEKVFLECVQDMDHENMFWYRQDPGLGLRLIYFSYDVKMKEKGDIPEGYSVSREKKERFSLILESASTNQTSMYLCASSTGLYNEQFFGPGTRLTVL.

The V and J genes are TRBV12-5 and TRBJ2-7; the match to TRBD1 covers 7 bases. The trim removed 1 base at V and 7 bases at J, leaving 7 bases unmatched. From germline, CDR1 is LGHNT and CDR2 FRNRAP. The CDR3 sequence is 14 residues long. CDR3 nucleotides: TGTGCTAGTGGTTTGGGGGACAGTTCTACGGAGCAGTACTTC. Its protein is CASGLGDSSTEQYF.

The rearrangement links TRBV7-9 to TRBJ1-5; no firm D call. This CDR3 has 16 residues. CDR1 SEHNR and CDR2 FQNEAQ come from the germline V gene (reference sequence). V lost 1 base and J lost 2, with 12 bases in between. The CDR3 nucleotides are TGTGCCAGCAGCTTAGAGGGCGGGCATGGCAATCAGCCCCAGCATTTT. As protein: CASSLEGGHGNQPQHF.